Presented here are 32 T cell receptor beta chains from one specimen sequenced in a study of blood T cell repertoires in COVID-19. The repertoire was sequenced with immunoSEQ multiplex PCR; TCRdb's copy has only in-frame clones and lacks some. The profile shows some 110,000 clones, roughly 84% of them singletons. Sequencing was carried out using peripheral blood. These receptors were taken from a woman in her seventies with acute or convalescent COVID-19.

V and J are TRBV5-1 and TRBJ1-3, with D unclear. Germline loops: CDR1 SGHRS, CDR2 YFSETQ. The CDR3 spans 14 residues. The ends were cut back, 7 bases at V and 3 bases at J, with 14 bases in the middle. CDR3 amino acids: CASSSSGVGNTIYF. As DNA, the CDR3 is TGCGCCAGCTCCTCAAGCGGGGTTGGAAACACCATATATTTT.

The chain employs TRBV7-3 and TRBJ2-3, with D possibly TRBD2 on 6 matching bases. Trimming cost V 1 base and J 2 bases, with 10 bases left between them. CDR3 size: 15 residues. CDR1 is SGHTA and CDR2 is FQGTGA in the germline V gene. Written as DNA, the CDR3 is TGTGCCAGCAGCTTAAGCGGGACCTCCACAGATACGCAGTATTTT. This sequence encodes CASSLSGTSTDTQYF.

The rearrangement uses TRBV5-1 and TRBJ2-6; possibly TRBD1 for D (6 bases). The CDR3 contains 15 residues. Germline CDR1 reads SGHRS; CDR2 reads YFSETQ. V lost 5 bases to trimming and J lost 0 bases, with 9 bases between them. CDR3 residues: CASSDRFSGANVLTF. The CDR3 bases are TGCGCCAGCAGTGACAGGTTCTCTGGGGCCAACGTCCTGACTTTC.

The chain employs TRBV6-6 and TRBJ1-5; D is ambiguous. CDR1 is MNHNY, CDR2 SVGAGI, per germline (reference sequence). Between the trimmed V and J ends, which lost 5 bases and 4 bases, there was a span of 9 bases. This CDR3 comprises 13 residues. The CDR3 spells CASSQTENQPQHF. The CDR3 coding sequence is TGTGCCAGCAGTCAAACAGAGAATCAGCCCCAGCATTTT.

This clone was detected a few times. The chain recombines TRBV12-5 with TRBJ2-1; TRBD1 might be the D (6 bases). V lost 2 bases and J lost 7, with 9 bases in between. Germline V gives CDR1 LGHNT, CDR2 FRNRAP. This CDR3 contains 13 residues. The CDR3 sequence is CASGLIGQNEQFF. CDR3 in DNA: TGTGCTAGTGGTTTGATAGGACAGAATGAGCAGTTCTTC.

The chain recombines TRBV2 with TRBJ2-1, with D possibly being TRBD2 (6 bases). V was cut by 2 bases and J by 7 bases, with 15 bases left in between. The CDR3 totals 15 residues. CDR1 is SNHLY, CDR2 FYNNEI, per germline. Written as DNA, the CDR3 is TGTGCCAGCAGTGAACGGCACGGGAGTGGGAATGAGCAGTTCTTC. Translating it yields CASSERHGSGNEQFF. Filled out from reference TRBV2 and TRBJ2-1, the complete variable domain reads EPEVTQTPSHQVTQMGQEVILRCVPISNHLYFYWYRQILGQKVEFLVSFYNNEISEKSEIFDDQFSVERPDGSNFTLKIRSTKLEDSAMYFCASSERHGSGNEQFFGPGTRLTVL.

The chain combines TRBV5-1 with TRBJ2-3; 10 bases are shared with TRBD2. Germline V gene lookup returns CDR1 SGHRS and CDR2 YFSETQ. After removal of 0 bases from V and 2 bases from J, the junction contained 3 bases not matched to a gene. CDR3 length: 16 residues. The DNA of the CDR3 is TGCGCCAGCAGCTTGGAAGGACTAGCGGTCACAGATACGCAGTATTTT. Translated: CASSLEGLAVTDTQYF.

The chain couples TRBV7-8 to TRBJ2-1; 11 bases fit TRBD1. The junction had 6 bases not matched to a gene; V was cut back by 0 bases and J by 8 bases. The CDR3 has 16 residues. Germline V CDR1 and CDR2: SGHVS, FQNEAQ. The CDR3 sequence is CASSLARTGGGDEQFF. The DNA for the CDR3 is TGTGCCAGCAGCTTAGCGCGGACAGGGGGCGGCGATGAGCAGTTCTTC.

V and J are TRBV28 and TRBJ2-5, with D perhaps matching TRBD1 (6 bases). CDR1 and CDR2 (germline): MDHEN, SYDVKM. This CDR3 spans 16 amino acids. The V end was cut by 2 bases, the J end by 4 bases, with 17 bases between. The CDR3 here is CASSLIVTRTVETQYF. In DNA form, the CDR3 reads TGTGCCAGCAGTTTAATAGTAACAAGGACAGTAGAGACCCAGTACTTC. The full variable domain, rest sourced from reference TRBV28 and TRBJ2-5, is DVKVTQSSRYLVKRTGEKVFLECVQDMDHENMFWYRQDPGLGLRLIYFSYDVKMKEKGDIPEGYSVSREKKERFSLILESASTNQTSMYLCASSLIVTRTVETQYFGPGTRLLVL.

This clone showed up just once. The CDR3 DNA reads as TGTGCCAGCAGCTCTTTAGCGGGACTGAACACCGGGGAGCTGTTTTTT. Translating it yields CASSSLAGLNTGELFF. The chain uses TRBV11-2 and TRBJ2-2; 8 positions agree with TRBD2. Germline values: CDR1 SGHAT, CDR2 FQNNGV. The CDR3 totals 16 residues. V was pared by 4 bases and J by 1 base, with 5 bases of the junction left unmatched.

In this sample, this clone turned up once. The chain joins TRBV9 to TRBJ2-2, with 7 bases that match TRBD1. The germline V gene has CDR1 SGDLS and CDR2 YYNGEE. CDR3 length equals 15 residues. V was pared by 4 bases and J by 1 base, with 4 bases of the junction left unmatched. The CDR3 is CASSPGTENTGELFF. The CDR3 region has the DNA TGTGCCAGCAGCCCCGGGACAGAGAACACCGGGGAGCTGTTTTTT.

The CDR3: CASSLDGTGSGEKLFF. CDR3 DNA sequence: TGCGCCAGCAGCTTGGATGGGACAGGGTCGGGTGAAAAACTGTTTTTT. V gene TRBV5-1 combines with J gene TRBJ1-4; 9 bases fit TRBD1. Germline CDR1 and CDR2: SGHRS and YFSETQ. This CDR3 contains 16 residues. V lost 0 bases, J lost 7 bases, and 7 bases stayed unmatched.

The rearrangement links TRBV9 to TRBJ2-1, with 11 bases lining up with TRBD2. This CDR3 is built from 16 residues. Germline CDR1 SGDLS, CDR2 YYNGEE. Trimming at V came to 3 bases and at J to 4 bases, leaving 6 bases not matched to a gene. CDR3 nucleotides: TGTGCCAGCAGCGAAGCGGGACTAGCGGTTTACAATGAGCAGTTCTTC. Translating it yields CASSEAGLAVYNEQFF.

This rearrangement joins TRBV3-1 (or the pseudogene TRBV3-2) to TRBJ2-4, with TRBD2 matching 8 bases. Germline V gene data show CDR1 as LGHDT and CDR2 as YNNKEL (reference sequence). V shed 4 bases and J 8 bases; nucleotides not matched to a gene: 10. This CDR3 region has 15 residues. The CDR3 coding sequence is TGTGCCAGCAGCCCCCCGAGGCGGGGGGCGGACATTCAGTACTTC. This encodes CASSPPRRGADIQYF.

The gene calls are TRBV18 and TRBJ1-1, with 9 bases aligning to TRBD1. The V segment lost 5 bases and the J segment 6 bases; nucleotides outside the gene matches: 7. The germline CDR1 and CDR2 sequences are KGHSH and LQKENI. CDR3 length: 14 amino acids. The DNA for the CDR3 is TGTGCCAGCTCAGAACAGGGACAGGGAGCTGAAGCTTTCTTT. It translates to CASSEQGQGAEAFF.

The chain couples TRBV5-4 to TRBJ1-3, with D hard to call. V lost 3 bases, J lost 2 bases, and 9 bases lay in between. Looked up from germline, CDR1 is SGHNT and CDR2 is YYREEE (reference sequence). The length of the CDR3 is 14 residues. The DNA of the CDR3 is TGTGCCAGCAGCTACGCAGGAACTGGAAACACCATATATTTT. Amino acids: CASSYAGTGNTIYF.

This chain links TRBV3-1 (or the pseudogene TRBV3-2) with TRBJ2-3, with 12 bases identical to TRBD2. CDR1 is LGHDT, CDR2 YNNKEL, per germline (reference sequence). The CDR3 length is 15 residues. Losses at the gene ends were 4 bases for V and 2 bases for J; bases not matched to a gene: 1. CDR3 sequence (DNA): TGTGCCAGCAGCCCTAGCGGGGGGGCCACAGATACGCAGTATTTT. This sequence encodes CASSPSGGATDTQYF.

The gene calls are TRBV18 and TRBJ2-1; 13 bases align to TRBD2. The CDR3 is 15 amino acids. V shed 3 bases and J 10 bases; nucleotides not matched to a gene: 6. CDR1 is KGHSH and CDR2 is LQKENI in the germline V gene. The CDR3 here is CASSPTSGGANEQFF. The CDR3 nucleotides are TGTGCCAGCTCACCTACTAGCGGGGGGGCCAACGAGCAGTTCTTC.

The rearrangement links TRBV5-1 to TRBJ2-3, with D tentatively TRBD1 (7 bases). The CDR3 extends over 14 amino acids. Germline V gives CDR1 SGHRS, CDR2 YFSETQ. V was shortened by 3 bases and J by 6 bases, with 14 bases between the two germline ends. The CDR3 DNA reads TGCGCCAGCAGCTCGGAGACAGGGAGGGATACGCAGTATTTT. Translated: CASSSETGRDTQYF.

The chain employs TRBV2 and TRBJ2-5; a weak D match, TRBD1 (5 bases). Germline assignment: CDR1 SNHLY and CDR2 FYNNEI. This CDR3 contains 12 residues. V was shortened by 4 bases and J by 4 bases, with 7 bases between the two germline ends. The CDR3 loop is CASSVRGETQYF. In nucleotides, the CDR3 is TGTGCCAGCAGTGTTAGGGGAGAGACCCAGTACTTC. Looking up the rest from reference TRBV2 and TRBJ2-5 gives the full variable domain: EPEVTQTPSHQVTQMGQEVILRCVPISNHLYFYWYRQILGQKVEFLVSFYNNEISEKSEIFDDQFSVERPDGSNFTLKIRSTKLEDSAMYFCASSVRGETQYFGPGTRLLVL.

The J gene is TRBJ1-5, the V gene TRBV27, with a possible D match to TRBD1 (5 bases). CDR3 length: 17 residues. Germline-derived CDR1 and CDR2 are MNHEY and SMNVEV (reference sequence). With 6 bases removed from V and 6 bases from J, the gap between germline ends came to 24 bases. The CDR3 here is CASRPRGMRAVAQPQHF. CDR3 in DNA: TGTGCCAGCAGACCTCGGGGGATGCGGGCGGTGGCTCAGCCCCAGCATTTT.

This chain joins TRBV11-1 and TRBJ2-3, with TRBD2 identical over 12 bases. CDR1 SGHAT and CDR2 FQDESV come from the germline V gene (reference sequence). The CDR3 loop spans 16 amino acids. With 2 bases clipped from V and 5 bases from J, the junction kept 5 bases outside the gene matches. CDR3 nucleotide sequence: TGTGCCAGCAGCTTACTGACTAGCGGGGGCCTAGATACGCAGTATTTT. It yields the protein CASSLLTSGGLDTQYF.

The rearrangement uses TRBV25-1 and TRBJ1-6; a possible D gene is TRBD1 (6 bases). Germline values: CDR1 MGHDK, CDR2 SYGVNS. The CDR3 is made up of 14 amino acids. V was trimmed by 6 bases and J by 3 bases, leaving 9 bases between them. CDR3 sequence: CASSRGGYNSPLHF. The CDR3 nucleotides read TGTGCCAGCAGCCGAGGGGGCTATAATTCACCCCTCCACTTT. Drawing the rest from reference TRBV25-1 and TRBJ1-6, the complete variable domain is EADIYQTPRYLVIGTGKKITLECSQTMGHDKMYWYQQDPGMELHLIHYSYGVNSTEKGDLSSESTVSRIRTEHFPLTLESARPSHTSQYLCASSRGGYNSPLHFGNGTRLTVT.

This clone was observed a handful of times. V and J are TRBV7-8 and TRBJ2-3; the D gene is possibly TRBD2 (6 bases). This CDR3 is built from 16 residues. V lost 2 bases and J 4 bases, leaving 16 bases between the germline ends. Germline-derived CDR1 and CDR2 are SGHVS and FQNEAQ. The CDR3 DNA is TGTGCCAGCAGCTTATCAACAACTTGGGGGGCAGATACGCAGTATTTT. It is translated as CASSLSTTWGADTQYF.

This clone was counted a single time. The genes are TRBV10-3 and TRBJ1-2; possible D gene TRBD1, 5 bases. CDR1 and CDR2 from the germline V gene are ENHRY and SYGVKD. Trimming removed 5 bases from V and 2 bases from J, with 12 bases in between. The CDR3 sequence is 14 residues long. The CDR3 loop is CAISRGDTNYGYTF. CDR3 nucleotides: TGTGCCATCAGTCGGGGGGATACAAACTATGGCTACACCTTC.

The rearrangement uses TRBV6-1 and TRBJ2-3; 7 nucleotides match TRBD2. The CDR3 runs 16 residues. J gave up 6 bases and V 3 bases, and 12 bases lay outside the gene matches. The germline V gene has CDR1 MNHNS and CDR2 SASEGT. CDR3 in DNA: TGTGCCAGCAGTGACACTGGCGGGGGTACTTCGGATACGCAGTATTTT. Protein sequence: CASSDTGGGTSDTQYF.

The count of this clone is one. The V gene is TRBV3-1 (or the pseudogene TRBV3-2), the J gene TRBJ2-2; 7 bases align to TRBD2. This CDR3 comprises 15 residues. From germline, CDR1 is LGHDT and CDR2 YNNKEL (reference sequence). Trimming removed 4 bases from V and 5 bases from J; junction bases left unmatched: 7. The CDR3 is CASSRGGGRTGELFF. As DNA, the CDR3 is TGTGCCAGCAGCCGGGGCGGGGGTCGAACCGGGGAGCTGTTTTTT.

The chain is built from TRBV25-1 and TRBJ1-1; a weak D match, TRBD1 (6 bases). This CDR3 is built from 14 residues. Germline-derived CDR1 and CDR2 are MGHDK and SYGVNS. V lost 9 bases and J lost 2, with 16 bases in between. The CDR3 sequence is CASGSDRTNTEAFF. The CDR3 coding sequence is TGTGCCAGTGGATCAGACAGGACAAACACTGAAGCTTTCTTT.

This chain connects TRBV18 to TRBJ1-1; 7 bases fit TRBD1. Germline lookup yields CDR1 KGHSH and CDR2 LQKENI. V was clipped by 5 bases and J by 3 bases; unmatched bases: 6. The CDR3 spans 14 residues. CDR3: CASSSTGVDTEAFF. The CDR3 DNA sequence: TGTGCCAGCTCAAGCACAGGGGTGGACACTGAAGCTTTCTTT.

The V and J genes are TRBV19 and TRBJ1-2; the D gene is possibly TRBD1 (5 bases). The CDR3 covers 13 residues. Per the germline V gene, CDR1 is LNHDA and CDR2 is SQIVND (reference sequence). V lost 8 bases and J lost 0, with 10 bases in between. This CDR3 is CASGPQANYGYTF. The CDR3 DNA reads as TGTGCCAGTGGCCCACAGGCTAACTATGGCTACACCTTC.

This clone has a single count. The chain uses TRBV19 and TRBJ2-1; TRBD2 matches 7 bases. Looked up from germline, CDR1 is LNHDA and CDR2 is SQIVND (reference sequence). V lost 7 bases to trimming and J lost 8 bases; unmatched junction nucleotides: 14. The CDR3 consists of 15 residues. CDR3 DNA: TGTGCCAGTATGACCGGGACTACGCCTTTTGATGAGCAGTTCTTC. Translation gives CASMTGTTPFDEQFF.

The J gene is TRBJ1-2, the V gene TRBV3-1 (or the pseudogene TRBV3-2), with 7 nucleotides matching TRBD1. CDR1 and CDR2 from the germline V gene are LGHDT and YNNKEL (reference sequence). The CDR3 is 17 residues long. The junction had 12 bases not matched to a gene; V was cut back by 1 base and J by 4 bases. The CDR3 DNA reads as TGTGCCAGCAGCCAAGTGCCCCGGGACAGAACAGGCTATGGCTACACCTTC. Translation: CASSQVPRDRTGYGYTF.